This T cell receptor beta chain is from a study of naive and memory T cell subsets. Trimming took off 4 bases at V and 1 base at J, with 11 bases between the two ends. The CDR3 extends over 14 amino acids. The SP2 primer and nested alpha and beta constant region primers amplified ligated cDNA in four rounds. One entry per CDR3 protein, called by TCRdb with MiXCR from the 5' RACE reads. Here the sample spans 45,000 to 55,000 distinct CDR3 sequences, approximately 4.8% being singletons. The library had UMIs added by 3' ligation of an oligonucleotide to TCR cDNA. This clonotype was detected a few times. This TCR was recovered from a female donor in good health. The chain couples TRBV23-1 to TRBJ2-7; D ambiguous. TRBV23-1 is reported as an ORF; its role is uncertain. DNA of the CDR3: TGCGCCAGCAGTCCCGGCGTAAGGTCCTACGAGCAGTACTTC. Its translation: CASSPGVRSYEQYF.